These T cell receptor beta chains were read from a single sample in a study of blood T cell repertoires in COVID-19. Sequencing used immunoSEQ multiplex PCR; TCRdb keeps in-frame clones, though not all of them. The sample has about 320,000 clones, 90% seen once. The specimen sequenced was PBMCs or T cells enriched from blood (not recorded which). These TCRs come from a man aged 60 to 75 who had recovered from COVID-19. The CDR3 runs from the conserved cysteine through the conserved F or W. The order of the fields is J gene, clone size, D gene, V gene, CDR3 DNA, CDR3 protein. D genes are given only for firm matches. Clone size is stated in some rows and not others, as once, few, many or a class when expanded.

J gene: TRBJ1-1; clone size: NA; D gene: NA; V gene: TRBV6-6; CDR3 DNA: TGTGCCAGCAGTTCCCCACAAGAGGGGGACGCTTTCTTT; CDR3 protein: CASSSPQEGDAFF
J gene: TRBJ1-1; clone size: NA; D gene: TRBD1; V gene: TRBV19; CDR3 DNA: TGTGCCAGTAGTCAACAGGGGGCCAGGAACACTGAAGCTTTCTTT; CDR3 protein: CASSQQGARNTEAFF
J gene: TRBJ1-2; clone size: once; D gene: TRBD1; V gene: TRBV25-1; CDR3 DNA: TGTGCCAGCAGTGCCCAGGGGGCTGATGGCTACACCTTC; CDR3 protein: CASSAQGADGYTF
J gene: TRBJ2-1; clone size: NA; D gene: NA; V gene: TRBV5-8; CDR3 DNA: TGTGCCAGCAGCTTTCTGCAGGGTCAGAGCAATGAGCAGTTCTTC; CDR3 protein: CASSFLQGQSNEQFF
J gene: TRBJ2-5; clone size: NA; D gene: NA; V gene: TRBV19; CDR3 DNA: TGTGCCAGTAGGAGAGATCAGCGGGAGACCCAGTACTTC; CDR3 protein: CASRRDQRETQYF
J gene: TRBJ2-4; clone size: once; D gene: NA; V gene: TRBV5-8; CDR3 DNA: TGTGCCAGCAGCTTGGGTAGCGGCCGATCCAAAAACATTCAGTACTTC; CDR3 protein: CASSLGSGRSKNIQYF
J gene: TRBJ1-5; clone size: once; D gene: NA; V gene: TRBV6-6; CDR3 DNA: TGTGCCAGCAGTACAGGGACAACTAGCAATCAGCCCCAGCATTTT; CDR3 protein: CASSTGTTSNQPQHF
J gene: TRBJ2-5; clone size: NA; D gene: NA; V gene: TRBV6-5; CDR3 DNA: TGTGCCAGCAGCAAGACAGTACAAGAGACCCAGTACTTC; CDR3 protein: CASSKTVQETQYF
J gene: TRBJ1-3; clone size: NA; D gene: NA; V gene: TRBV21-1; CDR3 DNA: TGTGCCAGCAGTCCCTTTATGCGGACAGGGTTTTACACCATATATTTT; CDR3 protein: CASSPFMRTGFYTIYF
J gene: TRBJ1-5; clone size: NA; D gene: NA; V gene: TRBV4-2; CDR3 DNA: TGTGCCAGCAGCCAAGATCGGGGGAGCAATCAGCCCCAGCATTTT; CDR3 protein: CASSQDRGSNQPQHF
J gene: TRBJ2-7; clone size: NA; D gene: NA; V gene: TRBV6-5; CDR3 DNA: TGTGCCAGCAGTTACGATAGGACTGTCGCCTACGAGCAGTACTTC; CDR3 protein: CASSYDRTVAYEQYF
J gene: TRBJ2-7; clone size: NA; D gene: NA; V gene: TRBV27; CDR3 DNA: TGTGCCAGCAGTTCGCCGGGACATCCGTACGAGCAGTACTTC; CDR3 protein: CASSSPGHPYEQYF
J gene: TRBJ1-1; clone size: NA; D gene: NA; V gene: TRBV30; CDR3 DNA: TGTGCCTGGACCCCGTTACAGGGAGTGAACACTGAAGCTTTCTTT; CDR3 protein: CAWTPLQGVNTEAFF
J gene: TRBJ2-2; clone size: NA; D gene: TRBD1; V gene: TRBV4-2; CDR3 DNA: TGTGCCAGCAGCCAACCACCGGGACAGCTCACCGGGGAGCTGTTTTTT; CDR3 protein: CASSQPPGQLTGELFF
J gene: TRBJ1-2; clone size: NA; D gene: NA; V gene: TRBV4-3; CDR3 DNA: TGCGCCAGCAGCCAAACAGGGCTTGGCTACACCTTC; CDR3 protein: CASSQTGLGYTF
J gene: TRBJ1-5; clone size: NA; D gene: NA; V gene: TRBV5-1; CDR3 DNA: TGCGCCAGCAGCTTGGGAGGGGGTGACAATCAGCCCCAGCATTTT; CDR3 protein: CASSLGGGDNQPQHF
J gene: TRBJ2-3; clone size: NA; D gene: NA; V gene: TRBV3-1/TRBV3-2; CDR3 DNA: TGTGCCAGCAGCCAAGAGATTTTGACAGTCGGAGATACGCAGTATTTT; CDR3 protein: CASSQEILTVGDTQYF
J gene: TRBJ2-2; clone size: NA; D gene: TRBD2; V gene: TRBV5-1; CDR3 DNA: TGCGCCAGCAAGGGACTAGCGAGCACCGGGGAGCTGTTTTTT; CDR3 protein: CASKGLASTGELFF
J gene: TRBJ2-7; clone size: once; D gene: TRBD2; V gene: TRBV5-4; CDR3 DNA: TGTGCCAGCAGAACTGGACTAGCGGGAGCCTACGAGCAGTACTTC; CDR3 protein: CASRTGLAGAYEQYF
J gene: TRBJ2-1; clone size: NA; D gene: TRBD1; V gene: TRBV30; CDR3 DNA: TGTGCCTGGAATGACAGGGGCCGTGAGCAGTTCTTC; CDR3 protein: CAWNDRGREQFF
J gene: TRBJ2-1; clone size: NA; D gene: NA; V gene: TRBV5-1; CDR3 DNA: TGCGCCAGCAGCTTGAGGCTAGTCAGTTACAATGAGCAGTTCTTC; CDR3 protein: CASSLRLVSYNEQFF
J gene: TRBJ1-1; clone size: NA; D gene: NA; V gene: TRBV7-9; CDR3 DNA: TGTGCCAGCAGCTTAGCGGACACCCCGAACACTGAAGCTTTCTTT; CDR3 protein: CASSLADTPNTEAFF
J gene: TRBJ1-4; clone size: NA; D gene: TRBD1; V gene: TRBV6-5; CDR3 DNA: TGTGCCAGCAGTTACTCCATCGGGACAGGGACTGAAAAACTGTTTTTT; CDR3 protein: CASSYSIGTGTEKLFF
J gene: TRBJ2-3; clone size: NA; D gene: TRBD1; V gene: TRBV6-1; CDR3 DNA: TGTGCCAGCAGTGGGTGGACAGGGATTTTCACAGATACGCAGTATTTT; CDR3 protein: CASSGWTGIFTDTQYF
J gene: TRBJ2-5; clone size: NA; D gene: NA; V gene: TRBV5-1; CDR3 DNA: TGCGCCAGCAGCATTGACGGGGCAGGGGCCCAGTACTTC; CDR3 protein: CASSIDGAGAQYF
J gene: TRBJ1-1; clone size: once; D gene: NA; V gene: TRBV11-2; CDR3 DNA: TGTGCCAGCAGCCCAGCTAGGGGAACTGAAGCTTTCTTT; CDR3 protein: CASSPARGTEAFF
J gene: TRBJ2-5; clone size: once; D gene: NA; V gene: TRBV29-1; CDR3 DNA: TGCAGCGTTGTTGGCGAGACCCAGTACTTC; CDR3 protein: CSVVGETQYF
J gene: TRBJ1-3; clone size: NA; D gene: NA; V gene: TRBV5-1; CDR3 DNA: TGCGCCAGCAGCTTGGCCGGAGCCTCTGGAAACACCATATATTTT; CDR3 protein: CASSLAGASGNTIYF
J gene: TRBJ1-4; clone size: NA; D gene: NA; V gene: TRBV9; CDR3 DNA: TGTGCCAGCAGCGAATACGGGGGGGAAAAACTGTTTTTT; CDR3 protein: CASSEYGGEKLFF
J gene: TRBJ2-3; clone size: NA; D gene: TRBD1; V gene: TRBV30; CDR3 DNA: TGTGCCTGGAGGCCGACAGGGGTCGAGACAGATACGCAGTATTTT; CDR3 protein: CAWRPTGVETDTQYF
J gene: TRBJ1-1; clone size: NA; D gene: NA; V gene: TRBV27; CDR3 DNA: TGTGCCAGCAGTTTTTCGGGGGGACGACAGAAGGGTGAAGCTTTCTTT; CDR3 protein: CASSFSGGRQKGEAFF
J gene: TRBJ1-1; clone size: NA; D gene: NA; V gene: TRBV4-3; CDR3 DNA: TGCGCCAGCAGCCGAGGCGTGAAAACCAACACTGAAGCTTTCTTT; CDR3 protein: CASSRGVKTNTEAFF